A single sample gave rise to the 17 T cell receptor beta chains below, sequenced in a study of T cells in Graves' hyperthyroidism and ophthalmopathy. Using RNA transcripts as the source, TCR beta CDR3 regions were amplified. TCR CDR3 underwent first-round RT-PCR with the HTBI primer set. Via MiXCR, TCRdb re-called the multiplex PCR reads, giving one row per CDR3 protein. The profile shows hundreds of thousands of distinct CDR3 sequences, just under 45% of them singletons. Source material: peripheral blood or thyroid tissue (not recorded which). The receptors derive from an adult man with Graves' disease, either hyperthyroidism or ophthalmopathy (not recorded which).

This chain joins TRBV20-1 and TRBJ2-7; unclear D gene. The CDR3 sequence is 12 residues long. Germline assignment: CDR1 DFQATT and CDR2 SNEGSKA (reference sequence). V shed 5 bases and J shed 9 bases, with 17 bases lying between them. DNA of the CDR3: TGCAGTGCTCAAGACACGCCTCGGCGGCAGTACTTC. This codes for CSAQDTPRRQYF.

The table lists this clonotype with many counts. The chain couples TRBV24-1 to TRBJ2-5, with D possibly TRBD2 on 7 matching bases. Germline V CDR1 and CDR2: KGHDR, SFDVKD. Trimming took off 6 bases at V and 4 bases at J, with 11 bases between the two ends. The CDR3 runs to 13 residues. CDR3 in amino acids: CATSTGGSETQYF. In DNA, the CDR3 is TGTGCCACCAGTACGGGGGGCTCAGAGACCCAGTACTTC.

This clonotype was found many times. The rearrangement links TRBV2 to TRBJ1-2, with a possible D match to TRBD1 (5 bases). Trimming took off 4 bases at V and 0 bases at J, with 12 bases between the two ends. The CDR3 has 15 residues. Germline V gene data show CDR1 as SNHLY and CDR2 as FYNNEI. CDR3: CASSAIGTSNYGYTF. DNA for the CDR3: TGTGCCAGCAGTGCCATCGGGACTTCTAACTATGGCTACACCTTC. The entire variable domain, with the rest obtained from reference TRBV2 and TRBJ1-2, is as follows: EPEVTQTPSHQVTQMGQEVILRCVPISNHLYFYWYRQILGQKVEFLVSFYNNEISEKSEIFDDQFSVERPDGSNFTLKIRSTKLEDSAMYFCASSAIGTSNYGYTFGSGTRLTVV.

As concerns this clonotype: A much larger clonotype is one base distant, so this may be a read error. The chain joins TRBV2 to TRBJ1-5; the D is unclear. Per germline, CDR1 SNHLY and CDR2 FYNNEI. CDR3 length: 11 residues. V was cut by 4 bases and J by 10 bases, with 8 bases left in between. In DNA form, the CDR3 reads TGTGCCAGCAGTGTACAAGGTCCCCAGCATTTT. Residues: CASSVQGPQHF.

This clonotype has a count of ten or more. The chain uses TRBV10-3 and TRBJ1-1, with D unresolved. Trimming removed 2 bases at V and 5 bases at J, with 15 bases between. The CDR3 sequence is 15 residues long. Germline values: CDR1 ENHRY, CDR2 SYGVKD. For the CDR3, the DNA is TGTGCCATCAGTGAGATTTTAAAGGGAGATACTGAAGCTTTCTTT. This codes for CAISEILKGDTEAFF.

This clonotype was counted a few times. This rearrangement joins TRBV20-1 to TRBJ2-5; D unresolved. Trimming cost V 3 bases and J 4 bases, with 15 bases left between them. Germline-derived CDR1 and CDR2 are DFQATT and SNEGSKA (reference sequence). CDR3 size: 14 residues. The CDR3 spells CSASTAVNGETQYF. CDR3 nucleotide sequence: TGCAGTGCTAGCACGGCAGTTAACGGAGAGACCCAGTACTTC.

As DNA, the CDR3 is TGTGCCATCAGTGAAGTTTTAAGGAACACTGAAGCTTTCTTT. Protein product: CAISEVLRNTEAFF. V is TRBV10-3 and J is TRBJ1-1; D is unclear. In germline, CDR1 is ENHRY, CDR2 SYGVKD. V was clipped by 3 bases and J by 1 base, with 9 bases between them. The CDR3 is made up of 14 amino acids.

The rearrangement uses TRBV2 and TRBJ1-1; maybe TRBD1 (5 bases). V shed 5 bases and J shed 8 bases, with 24 bases lying between them. Germline lookup yields CDR1 SNHLY and CDR2 FYNNEI. This CDR3 has 16 residues. The CDR3 protein is CASSYSTDTPGAEAFF. CDR3 coding DNA: TGTGCCAGCAGTTACTCAACGGACACCCCGGGCGCGGAAGCTTTCTTT.

This chain connects TRBV10-2 to TRBJ2-2, with D perhaps TRBD1 (5 bases). The CDR3 extends over 15 amino acids. Germline values: CDR1 WSHSY, CDR2 SAAADI. The V gene lost 6 bases and the J gene lost 0 bases, with 11 bases spanning the gap. This chain's CDR3 is CASRNLDTNTGELFF. CDR3 coding DNA: TGCGCCAGCAGAAACCTGGACACGAACACCGGGGAGCTGTTTTTT.

This clonotype was recorded at least ten times. This chain uses TRBV9 with TRBJ1-6; D might be TRBD1 (6 bases). This CDR3 region has 14 residues. V lost 4 bases to trimming and J lost 10 bases, with 15 bases between them. From germline, CDR1 is SGDLS and CDR2 YYNGEE. The CDR3 reads CASSSTRGRSPLHF. Written as DNA, the CDR3 is TGTGCCAGCAGCTCGACCAGGGGACGGTCACCCCTCCACTTT.

V gene TRBV15 combines with J gene TRBJ2-7, with 9 bases lining up with TRBD1. The CDR3 is 14 amino acids. Germline V gives CDR1 LNHNV, CDR2 YYDKDF (reference sequence). The V segment lost 1 base and the J segment 5 bases; nucleotides outside the gene matches: 3. CDR3 nucleotides: TGTGCCACCAGCAGAGGGACAGGGGACCACGAGCAGTACTTC. It encodes CATSRGTGDHEQYF.

This rearrangement joins TRBV7-9 to TRBJ1-1, with 9 positions matching TRBD1. The CDR3 spans 17 residues. The trim removed 5 bases at V and 11 bases at J, leaving 21 bases unmatched. Germline lookup yields CDR1 SEHNR and CDR2 FQNEAQ (reference sequence). CDR3 sequence reads: CASSAAGQGSPSTWAFF. The CDR3 DNA sequence: TGTGCCAGCAGCGCCGCGGGACAGGGCAGCCCCTCGACCTGGGCTTTCTTT.

This chain links TRBV10-2 with TRBJ1-5; D not certain. The CDR3 consists of 12 residues. V lost 3 bases, J lost 6 bases, and 6 bases lay in between. Per germline, CDR1 WSHSY and CDR2 SAAADI. CDR3: CASSEGIQPQHF. CDR3 coding DNA: TGCGCCAGCAGTGAAGGGATTCAGCCCCAGCATTTT.

About this clonotype: This may arise from a read error, as a much more abundant clone is one base away. The gene calls are TRBV7-3 and TRBJ1-2; D not certain. The CDR3 extends over 11 amino acids. V was shortened by 5 bases and J by 5 bases, with 6 bases between the two germline ends. The V gene's germline CDR1 is SGHTA and CDR2 FQGTGA. This chain's CDR3 is CASSPPYGYTF. The CDR3 DNA is TGTGCCAGCAGCCCACCTTATGGCTACACCTTC.

The chain carries TRBV11-1 and TRBJ1-5; unclear D gene. Per the germline V gene, CDR1 is SGHAT and CDR2 is FQDESV (reference sequence). With 5 bases removed from V and 1 base from J, the gap between germline ends came to 9 bases. CDR3 size: 14 residues. CDR3 coding DNA: TGTGCCAGCAGCCAAGATGCGAGCAATCAGCCCCAGCATTTT. Residues: CASSQDASNQPQHF.

The chain is built from TRBV10-3 and TRBJ2-7, with D tentatively TRBD1 (6 bases). The CDR3 extends over 15 amino acids. Germline V lookup: CDR1 ENHRY, CDR2 SYGVKD. V was clipped by 5 bases and J by 0 bases, with 14 bases between them. CDR3 coding DNA: TGTGCCATCAGTCCCCTTAGGGGGACCTCCTACGAGCAGTACTTC. Translation: CAISPLRGTSYEQYF.

This clonotype came up many times. V and J are TRBV29-1 and TRBJ1-2; a weak D match, TRBD1 (6 bases). The V end lost 1 base, the J end lost 7 bases, and 13 bases lay between the germline ends. CDR3 length equals 13 residues. The germline V gene encodes CDR1 SQVTM and CDR2 ANQGSEA. The CDR3: CSVEGQGGAGYTF. CDR3 sequence (DNA): TGCAGCGTTGAAGGCCAAGGGGGGGCTGGCTACACCTTC.